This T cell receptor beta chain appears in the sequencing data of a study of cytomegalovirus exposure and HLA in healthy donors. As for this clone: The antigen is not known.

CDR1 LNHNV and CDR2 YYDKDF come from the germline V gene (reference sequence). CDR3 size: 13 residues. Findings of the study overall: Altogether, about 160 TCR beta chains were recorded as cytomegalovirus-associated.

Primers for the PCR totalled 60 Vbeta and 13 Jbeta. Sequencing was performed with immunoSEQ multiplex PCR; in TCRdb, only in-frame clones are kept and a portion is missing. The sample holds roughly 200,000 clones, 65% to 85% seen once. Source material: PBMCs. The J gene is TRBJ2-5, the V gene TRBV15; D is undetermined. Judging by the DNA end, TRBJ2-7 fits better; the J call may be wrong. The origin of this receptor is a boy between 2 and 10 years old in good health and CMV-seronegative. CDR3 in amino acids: CATSRESFYEQYF. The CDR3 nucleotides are TGTGCCACCAGCAGAGAAAGCTTTTACGAGCAGTACTTC.